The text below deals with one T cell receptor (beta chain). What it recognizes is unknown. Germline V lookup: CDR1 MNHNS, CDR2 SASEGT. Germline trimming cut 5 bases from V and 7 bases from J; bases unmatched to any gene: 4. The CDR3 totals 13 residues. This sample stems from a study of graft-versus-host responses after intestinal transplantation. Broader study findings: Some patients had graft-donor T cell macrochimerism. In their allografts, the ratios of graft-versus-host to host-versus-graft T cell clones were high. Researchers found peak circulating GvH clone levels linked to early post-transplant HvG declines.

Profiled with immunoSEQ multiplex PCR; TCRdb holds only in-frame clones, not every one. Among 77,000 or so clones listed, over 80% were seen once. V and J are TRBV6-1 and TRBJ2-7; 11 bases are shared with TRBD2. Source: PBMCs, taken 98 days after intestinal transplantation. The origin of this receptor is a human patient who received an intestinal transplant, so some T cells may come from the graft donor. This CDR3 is CASSTSGGGEQYF. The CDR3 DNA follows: TGTGCCAGCAGTACTAGCGGGGGTGGAGAGCAGTACTTC.